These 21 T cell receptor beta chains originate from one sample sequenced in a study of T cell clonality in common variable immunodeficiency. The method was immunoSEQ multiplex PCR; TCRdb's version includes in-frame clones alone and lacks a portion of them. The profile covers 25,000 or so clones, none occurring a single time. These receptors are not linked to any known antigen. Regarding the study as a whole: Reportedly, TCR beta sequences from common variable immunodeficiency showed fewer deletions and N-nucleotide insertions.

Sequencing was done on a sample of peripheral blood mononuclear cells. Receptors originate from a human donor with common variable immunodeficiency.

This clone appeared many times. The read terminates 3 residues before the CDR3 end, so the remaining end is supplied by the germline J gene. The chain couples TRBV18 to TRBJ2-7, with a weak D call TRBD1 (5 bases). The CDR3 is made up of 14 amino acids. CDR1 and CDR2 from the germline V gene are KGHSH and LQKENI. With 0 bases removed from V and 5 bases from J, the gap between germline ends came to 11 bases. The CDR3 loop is CASSPPVRVNEQYF. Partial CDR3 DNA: TGTGCCAGCTCACCACCGGTCAGGGTCAACGAG.

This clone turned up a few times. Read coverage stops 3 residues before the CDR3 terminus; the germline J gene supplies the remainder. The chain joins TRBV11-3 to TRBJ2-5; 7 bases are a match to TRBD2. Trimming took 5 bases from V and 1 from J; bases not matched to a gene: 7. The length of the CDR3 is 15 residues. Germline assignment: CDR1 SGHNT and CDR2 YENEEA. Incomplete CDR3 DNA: TGTGCCAGCAGCCTCGGGAGCGGGGCCCAAGAGACC. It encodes CASSLGSGAQET. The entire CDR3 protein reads CASSLGSGAQETQYF.

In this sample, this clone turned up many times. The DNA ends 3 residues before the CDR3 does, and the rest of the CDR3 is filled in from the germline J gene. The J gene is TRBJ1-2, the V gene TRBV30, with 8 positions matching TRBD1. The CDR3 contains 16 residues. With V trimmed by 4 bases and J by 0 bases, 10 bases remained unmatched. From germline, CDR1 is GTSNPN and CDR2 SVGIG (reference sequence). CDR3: CAWNLGQDYSNYGYTF. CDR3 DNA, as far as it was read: TGTGCCTGGAATTTGGGACAGGACTATTCTAACTATGGC.

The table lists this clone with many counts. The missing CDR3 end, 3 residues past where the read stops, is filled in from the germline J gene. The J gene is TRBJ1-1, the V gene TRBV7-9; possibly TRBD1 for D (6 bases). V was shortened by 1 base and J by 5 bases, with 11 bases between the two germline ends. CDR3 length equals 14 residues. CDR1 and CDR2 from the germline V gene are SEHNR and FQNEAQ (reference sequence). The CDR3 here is CASSLEARGTEAFF. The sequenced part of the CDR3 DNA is TGTGCCAGCAGCTTAGAAGCGAGGGGGACTGAA.

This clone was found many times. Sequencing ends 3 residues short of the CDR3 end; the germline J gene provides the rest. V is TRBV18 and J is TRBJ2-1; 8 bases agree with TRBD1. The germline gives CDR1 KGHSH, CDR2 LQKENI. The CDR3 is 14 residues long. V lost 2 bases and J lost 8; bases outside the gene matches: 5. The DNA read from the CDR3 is TGTGCCAGCTCACCAGGACAGGGTTTCGATGAG. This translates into CASSPGQGFDE. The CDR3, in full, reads CASSPGQGFDEQFF.

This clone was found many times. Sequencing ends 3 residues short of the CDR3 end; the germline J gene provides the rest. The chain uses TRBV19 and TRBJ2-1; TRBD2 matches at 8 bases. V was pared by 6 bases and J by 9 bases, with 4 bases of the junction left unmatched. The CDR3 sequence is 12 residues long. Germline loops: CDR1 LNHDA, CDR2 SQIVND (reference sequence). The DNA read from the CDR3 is TGTGCCAGTAGATCGGGAGGGGTTGAG. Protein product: CASRSGGVE. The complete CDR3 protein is CASRSGGVEQFF.

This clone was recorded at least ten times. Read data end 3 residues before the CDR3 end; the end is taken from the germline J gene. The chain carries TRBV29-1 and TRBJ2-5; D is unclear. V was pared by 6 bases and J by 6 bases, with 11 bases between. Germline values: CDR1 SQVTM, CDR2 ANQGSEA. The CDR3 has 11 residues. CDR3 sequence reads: CSVPRQQTQYF. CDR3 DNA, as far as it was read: TGCAGCGTCCCCAGGCAACAGACC.

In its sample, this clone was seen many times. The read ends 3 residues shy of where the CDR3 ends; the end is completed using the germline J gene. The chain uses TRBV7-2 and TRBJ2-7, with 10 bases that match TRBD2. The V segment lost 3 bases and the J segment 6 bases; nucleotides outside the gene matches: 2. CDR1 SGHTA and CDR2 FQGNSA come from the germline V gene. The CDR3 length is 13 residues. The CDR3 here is CASSFSGGGEQYF. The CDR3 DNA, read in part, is TGTGCCAGCAGCTTCAGCGGGGGGGGCGAG. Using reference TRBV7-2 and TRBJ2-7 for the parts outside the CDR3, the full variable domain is GAGVSQSPSNKVTEKGKDVELRCDPISGHTALYWYRQSLGQGLEFLIYFQGNSAPDKSGLPSDRFSAERTGGSVSTLTIQRTQQEDSAVYLCASSFSGGGEQYFGPGTRLTVT.

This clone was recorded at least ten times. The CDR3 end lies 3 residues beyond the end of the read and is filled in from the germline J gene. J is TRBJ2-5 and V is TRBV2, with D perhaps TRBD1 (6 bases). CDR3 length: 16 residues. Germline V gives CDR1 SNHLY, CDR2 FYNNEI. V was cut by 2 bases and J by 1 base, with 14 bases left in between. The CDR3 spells CASSENDRGIQETQYF. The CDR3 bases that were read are TGTGCCAGCAGTGAAAATGATAGGGGGATCCAAGAGACC.

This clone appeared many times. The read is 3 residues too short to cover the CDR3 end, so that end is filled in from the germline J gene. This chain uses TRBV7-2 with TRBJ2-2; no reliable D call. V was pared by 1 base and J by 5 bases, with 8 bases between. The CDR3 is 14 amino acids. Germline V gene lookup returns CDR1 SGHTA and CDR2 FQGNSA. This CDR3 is CASSLELRTGELFF. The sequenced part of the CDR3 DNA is TGTGCCAGCAGCTTAGAATTGAGGACCGGGGAG.

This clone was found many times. This CDR3 reads CSADVGTSNTGELFF. Partial CDR3 DNA: TGCAGTGCCGACGTCGGGACTAGCAACACCGGGGAG. The chain links TRBV20-1 to TRBJ2-2; 9 nucleotides agree with TRBD2. The CDR3 end lies 3 residues beyond the end of the read and is filled in from the germline J gene. CDR3 length: 15 amino acids. V trimming: 6 bases; J trimming: 2 bases; junction bases outside the gene matches: 7. Germline CDR1 and CDR2: DFQATT and SNEGSKA (reference sequence).

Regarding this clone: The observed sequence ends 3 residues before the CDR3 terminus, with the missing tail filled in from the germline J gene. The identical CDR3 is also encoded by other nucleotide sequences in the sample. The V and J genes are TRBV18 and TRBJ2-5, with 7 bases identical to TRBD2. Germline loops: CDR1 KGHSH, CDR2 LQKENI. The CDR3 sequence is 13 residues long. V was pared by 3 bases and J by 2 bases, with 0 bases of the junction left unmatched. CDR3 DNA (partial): TGTGCCAGCTCACCCGGGGGGCAAGAGACC. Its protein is CASSPGGQET. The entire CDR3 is CASSPGGQETQYF.

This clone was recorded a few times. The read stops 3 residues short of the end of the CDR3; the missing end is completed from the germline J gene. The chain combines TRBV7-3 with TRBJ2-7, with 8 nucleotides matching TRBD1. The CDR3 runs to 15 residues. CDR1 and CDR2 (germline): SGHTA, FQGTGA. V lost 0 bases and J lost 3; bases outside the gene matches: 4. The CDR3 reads CASSLTATGVYEQYF. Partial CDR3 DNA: TGTGCCAGCAGCTTAACCGCGACAGGGGTCTACGAG.

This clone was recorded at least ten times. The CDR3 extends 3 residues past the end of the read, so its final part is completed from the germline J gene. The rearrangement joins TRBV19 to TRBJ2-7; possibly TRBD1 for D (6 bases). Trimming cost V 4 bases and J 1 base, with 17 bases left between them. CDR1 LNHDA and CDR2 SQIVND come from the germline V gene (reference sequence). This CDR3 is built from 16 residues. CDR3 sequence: CASSRVTGFGSYEQYF. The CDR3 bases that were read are TGTGCCAGTAGTAGGGTCACAGGGTTTGGTTCCTACGAG. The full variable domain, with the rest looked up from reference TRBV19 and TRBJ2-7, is DGGITQSPKYLFRKEGQNVTLSCEQNLNHDAMYWYRQDPGQGLRLIYYSQIVNDFQKGDIAEGYSVSREKKESFPLTVTSAQKNPTAFYLCASSRVTGFGSYEQYFGPGTRLTVT.

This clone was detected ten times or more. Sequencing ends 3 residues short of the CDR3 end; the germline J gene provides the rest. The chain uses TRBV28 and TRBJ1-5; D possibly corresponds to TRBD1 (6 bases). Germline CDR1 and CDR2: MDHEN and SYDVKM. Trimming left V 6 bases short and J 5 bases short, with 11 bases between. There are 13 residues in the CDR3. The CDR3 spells CASRGQMDQPQHF. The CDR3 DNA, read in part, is TGTGCCAGCAGGGGACAAATGGATCAGCCC.

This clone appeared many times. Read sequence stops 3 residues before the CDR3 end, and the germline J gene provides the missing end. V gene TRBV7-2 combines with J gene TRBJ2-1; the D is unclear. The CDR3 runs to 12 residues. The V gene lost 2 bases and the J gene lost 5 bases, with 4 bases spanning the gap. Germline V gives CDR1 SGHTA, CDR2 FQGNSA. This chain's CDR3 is CASSLTDNEQFF. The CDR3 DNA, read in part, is TGTGCCAGCAGCTTAACAGACAATGAG.

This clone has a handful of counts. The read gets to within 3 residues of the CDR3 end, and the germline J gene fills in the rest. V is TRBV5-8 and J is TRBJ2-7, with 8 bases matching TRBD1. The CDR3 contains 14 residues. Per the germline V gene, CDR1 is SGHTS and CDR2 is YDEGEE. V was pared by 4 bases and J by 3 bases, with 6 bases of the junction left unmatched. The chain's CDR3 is CASSQRTGFYEQYF. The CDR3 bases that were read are TGTGCCAGCAGCCAACGGACAGGGTTCTACGAG.

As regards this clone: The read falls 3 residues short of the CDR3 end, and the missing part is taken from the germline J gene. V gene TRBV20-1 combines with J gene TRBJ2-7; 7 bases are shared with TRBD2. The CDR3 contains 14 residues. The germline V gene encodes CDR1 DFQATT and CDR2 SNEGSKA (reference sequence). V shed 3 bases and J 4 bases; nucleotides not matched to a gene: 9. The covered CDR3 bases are TGCAGTGCTAGCTCGACTAGCTCCACTTACGAG. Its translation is CSASSTSSTYE. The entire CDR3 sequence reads CSASSTSSTYEQYF.

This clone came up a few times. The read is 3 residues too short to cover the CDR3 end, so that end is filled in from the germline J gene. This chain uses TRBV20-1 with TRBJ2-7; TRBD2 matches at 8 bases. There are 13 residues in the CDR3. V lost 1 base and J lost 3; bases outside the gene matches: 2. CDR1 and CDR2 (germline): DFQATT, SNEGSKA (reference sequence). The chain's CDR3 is CSARGLASYEQYF. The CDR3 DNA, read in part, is TGCAGTGCTAGAGGACTAGCGAGCTACGAG.

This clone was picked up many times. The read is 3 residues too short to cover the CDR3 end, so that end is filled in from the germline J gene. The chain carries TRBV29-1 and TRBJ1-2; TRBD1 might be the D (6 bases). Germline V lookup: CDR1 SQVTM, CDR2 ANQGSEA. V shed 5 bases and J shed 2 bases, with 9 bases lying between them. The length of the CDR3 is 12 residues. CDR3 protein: CSVKTGNYGYTF. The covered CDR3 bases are TGCAGCGTTAAAACAGGGAACTATGGC.

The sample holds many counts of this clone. The sequenced part of the CDR3 DNA is TGTGCCAGCAGCTTCAGGGGCGAG. This gives the protein CASSFRGE. The entire CDR3 reads CASSFRGEQYF. The gene calls are TRBV5-8 and TRBJ2-7, with D maybe TRBD1 (6 bases). The CDR3 extends 3 residues past the end of the read, so its final part is completed from the germline J gene. The germline gives CDR1 SGHTS, CDR2 YDEGEE. This CDR3 has 11 residues. V dropped 2 bases and J dropped 6 bases, with 6 bases sitting between them.